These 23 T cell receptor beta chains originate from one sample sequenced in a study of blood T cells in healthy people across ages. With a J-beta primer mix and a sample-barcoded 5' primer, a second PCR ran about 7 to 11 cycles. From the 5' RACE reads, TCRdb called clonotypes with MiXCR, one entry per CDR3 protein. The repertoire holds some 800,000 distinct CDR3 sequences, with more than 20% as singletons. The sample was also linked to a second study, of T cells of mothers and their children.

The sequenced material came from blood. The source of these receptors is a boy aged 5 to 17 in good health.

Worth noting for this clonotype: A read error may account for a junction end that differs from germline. The CDR3 coding sequence is TGTGCCGTCAGTGTGGGGGAGGTGAATGAGCAGTTCTTC. Translation: CAVSVGEVNEQFF. The rearrangement links TRBV10-3 to TRBJ2-1, with a weak D call TRBD2 (6 bases). CDR1 and CDR2 from the germline V gene are ENHRY and SYGVKD. CDR3 length equals 13 residues.

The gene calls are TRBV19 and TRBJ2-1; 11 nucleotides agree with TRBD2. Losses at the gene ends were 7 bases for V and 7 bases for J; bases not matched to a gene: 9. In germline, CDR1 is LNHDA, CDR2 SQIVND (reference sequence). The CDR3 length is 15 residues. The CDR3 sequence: CASKLVAGGGNEQFF. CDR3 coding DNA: TGTGCCAGTAAGCTGGTAGCGGGAGGGGGGAATGAGCAGTTCTTC.

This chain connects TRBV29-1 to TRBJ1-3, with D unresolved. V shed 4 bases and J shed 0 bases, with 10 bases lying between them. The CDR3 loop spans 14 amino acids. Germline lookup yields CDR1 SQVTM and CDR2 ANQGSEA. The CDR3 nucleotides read TGCAGCGTTGCGGGCGGTAGCTCTGGAAACACCATATATTTT. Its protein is CSVAGGSSGNTIYF.

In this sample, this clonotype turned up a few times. CDR3 nucleotides: TGTGCCAGCAGCTTAGCGCTGTCCGGGGGTTGGACTGAAGCTTTCTTT. Amino acids: CASSLALSGGWTEAFF. V gene TRBV7-2 combines with J gene TRBJ1-1, with D possibly TRBD1 on 5 matching bases. V lost 0 bases, J lost 5 bases, and 16 bases lay in between. This CDR3 has 16 amino acids. Per germline, CDR1 SGHTA and CDR2 FQGNSA.

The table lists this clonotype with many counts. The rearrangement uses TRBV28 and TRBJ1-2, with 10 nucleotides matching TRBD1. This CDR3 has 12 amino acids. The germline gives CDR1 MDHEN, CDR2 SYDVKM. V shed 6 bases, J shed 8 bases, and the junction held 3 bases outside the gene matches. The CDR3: CASRTGGRGYTF. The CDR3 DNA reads TGTGCCAGCAGGACAGGGGGCAGAGGCTACACCTTC.

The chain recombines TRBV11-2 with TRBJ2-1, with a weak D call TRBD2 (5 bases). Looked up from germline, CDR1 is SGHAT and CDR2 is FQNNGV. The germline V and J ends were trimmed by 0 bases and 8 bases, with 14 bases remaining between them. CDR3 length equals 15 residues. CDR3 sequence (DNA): TGTGCCAGCAGCTTAGACGTCGGTGGGAGTGATGAGCAGTTCTTC. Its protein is CASSLDVGGSDEQFF.

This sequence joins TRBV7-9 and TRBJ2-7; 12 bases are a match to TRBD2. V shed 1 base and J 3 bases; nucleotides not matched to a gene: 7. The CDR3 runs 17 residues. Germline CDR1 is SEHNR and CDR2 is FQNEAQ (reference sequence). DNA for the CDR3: TGTGCCAGCAGCTTAGTAAGCGGGACTAGCGGGTACTACGAGCAGTACTTC. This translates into CASSLVSGTSGYYEQYF.

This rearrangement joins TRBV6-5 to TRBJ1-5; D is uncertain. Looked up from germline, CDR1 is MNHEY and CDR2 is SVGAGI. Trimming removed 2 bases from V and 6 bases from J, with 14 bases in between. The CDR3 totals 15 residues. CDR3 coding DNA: TGTGCCAGCAGTTACAGCCCCCGGCGGGGTCAGCCCCAGCATTTT. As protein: CASSYSPRRGQPQHF.

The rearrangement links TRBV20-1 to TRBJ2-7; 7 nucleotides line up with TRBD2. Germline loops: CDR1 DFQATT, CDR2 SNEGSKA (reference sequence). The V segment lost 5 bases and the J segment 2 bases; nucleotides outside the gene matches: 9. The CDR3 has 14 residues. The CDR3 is CSAENRGGAYEQYF. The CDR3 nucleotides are TGCAGTGCTGAAAATCGCGGGGGAGCCTACGAGCAGTACTTC.

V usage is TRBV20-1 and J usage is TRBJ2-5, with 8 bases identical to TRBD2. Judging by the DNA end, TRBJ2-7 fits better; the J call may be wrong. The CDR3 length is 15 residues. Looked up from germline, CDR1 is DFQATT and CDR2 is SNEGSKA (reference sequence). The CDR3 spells CSARPREGLTYEQYF. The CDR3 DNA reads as TGCAGTGCTAGACCTCGGGAGGGCCTAACCTACGAGCAGTACTTC.

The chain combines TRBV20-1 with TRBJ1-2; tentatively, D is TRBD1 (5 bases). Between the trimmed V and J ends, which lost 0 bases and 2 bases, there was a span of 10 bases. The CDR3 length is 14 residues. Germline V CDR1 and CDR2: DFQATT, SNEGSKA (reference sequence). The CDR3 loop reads CSARDEQGNYGYTF. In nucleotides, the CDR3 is TGCAGTGCTAGAGATGAGCAGGGAAACTATGGCTACACCTTC.

The CDR3 sequence is CSALSSGAIYNSPLHF. The CDR3 coding sequence is TGCAGTGCTCTATCTTCAGGGGCGATTTATAATTCACCCCTCCACTTT. The chain couples TRBV20-1 to TRBJ1-6; tentative D call: TRBD1 (6 bases). Between the trimmed V and J ends, which lost 5 bases and 4 bases, there was a span of 18 bases. The CDR3 loop spans 16 amino acids. Germline values: CDR1 DFQATT, CDR2 SNEGSKA (reference sequence).

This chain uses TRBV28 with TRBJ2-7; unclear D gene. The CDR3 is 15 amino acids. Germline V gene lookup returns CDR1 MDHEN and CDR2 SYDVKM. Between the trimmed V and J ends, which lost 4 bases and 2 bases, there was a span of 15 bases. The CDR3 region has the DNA TGTGCCAGCAGTTCACAATATCCCCCAACCTACGAGCAGTACTTC. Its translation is CASSSQYPPTYEQYF.

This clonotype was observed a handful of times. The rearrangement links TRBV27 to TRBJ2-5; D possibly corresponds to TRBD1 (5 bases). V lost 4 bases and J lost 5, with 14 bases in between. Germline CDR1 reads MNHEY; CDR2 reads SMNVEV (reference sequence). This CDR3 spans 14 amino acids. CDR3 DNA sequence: TGTGCCAGCAGTTCAACCGTCGCAGGGGAGACCCAGTACTTC. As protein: CASSSTVAGETQYF.

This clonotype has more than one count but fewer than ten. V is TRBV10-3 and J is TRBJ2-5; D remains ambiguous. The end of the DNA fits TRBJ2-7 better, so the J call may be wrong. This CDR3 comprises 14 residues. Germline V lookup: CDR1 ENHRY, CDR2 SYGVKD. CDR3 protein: CAISEGGRSYEQYF. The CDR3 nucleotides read TGTGCCATCAGTGAAGGTGGCCGATCCTACGAGCAGTACTTC.

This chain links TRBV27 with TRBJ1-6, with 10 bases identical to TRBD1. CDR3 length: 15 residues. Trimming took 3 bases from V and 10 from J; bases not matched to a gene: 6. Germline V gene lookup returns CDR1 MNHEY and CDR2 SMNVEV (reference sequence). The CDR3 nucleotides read TGTGCCAGCAGTTTCCGGACAGGGGGTTGGTCACCCCTCCACTTT. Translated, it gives CASSFRTGGWSPLHF.

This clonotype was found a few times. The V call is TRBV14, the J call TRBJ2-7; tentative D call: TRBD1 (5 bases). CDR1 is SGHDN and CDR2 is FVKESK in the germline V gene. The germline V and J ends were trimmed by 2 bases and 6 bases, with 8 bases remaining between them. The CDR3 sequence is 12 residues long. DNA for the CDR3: TGTGCCAGCAGCCAAAGGGGTCTCGAGCAGTACTTC. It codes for CASSQRGLEQYF.

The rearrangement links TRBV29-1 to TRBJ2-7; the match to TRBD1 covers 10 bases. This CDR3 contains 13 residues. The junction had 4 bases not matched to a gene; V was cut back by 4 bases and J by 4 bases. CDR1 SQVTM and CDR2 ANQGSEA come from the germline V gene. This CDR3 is CSVGQGAFYEQYF. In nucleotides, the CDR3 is TGCAGCGTTGGACAGGGGGCTTTTTACGAGCAGTACTTC.

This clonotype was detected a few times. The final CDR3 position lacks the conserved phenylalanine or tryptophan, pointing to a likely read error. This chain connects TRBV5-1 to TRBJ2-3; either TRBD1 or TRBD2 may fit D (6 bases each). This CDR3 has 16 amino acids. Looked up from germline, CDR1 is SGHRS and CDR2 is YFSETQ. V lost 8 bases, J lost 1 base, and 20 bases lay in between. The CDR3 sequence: CASGGATGAGTDTQYL. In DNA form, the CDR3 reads TGCGCCAGTGGTGGGGCCACGGGGGCGGGCACAGATACGCAGTATCTT.

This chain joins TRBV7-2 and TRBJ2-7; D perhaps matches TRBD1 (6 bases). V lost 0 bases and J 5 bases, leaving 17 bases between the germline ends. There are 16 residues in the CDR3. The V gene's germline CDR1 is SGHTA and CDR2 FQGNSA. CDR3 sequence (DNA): TGTGCCAGCAGCTTAGCGGGGACACAGACCCCCGACGAGCAGTACTTC. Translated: CASSLAGTQTPDEQYF.

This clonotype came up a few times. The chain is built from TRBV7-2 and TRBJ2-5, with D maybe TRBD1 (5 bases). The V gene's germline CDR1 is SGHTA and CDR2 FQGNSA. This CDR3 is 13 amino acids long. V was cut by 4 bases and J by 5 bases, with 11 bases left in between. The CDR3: CASSWAGFETQYF. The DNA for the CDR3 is TGTGCCAGCAGCTGGGCAGGGTTCGAGACCCAGTACTTC.

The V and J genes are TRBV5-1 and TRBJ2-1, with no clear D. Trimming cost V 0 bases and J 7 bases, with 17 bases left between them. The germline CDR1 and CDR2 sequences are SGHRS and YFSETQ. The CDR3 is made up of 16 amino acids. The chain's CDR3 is CASSLGLGRPWNEQFF. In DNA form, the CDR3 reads TGCGCCAGCAGCTTGGGTCTGGGTAGGCCGTGGAATGAGCAGTTCTTC.

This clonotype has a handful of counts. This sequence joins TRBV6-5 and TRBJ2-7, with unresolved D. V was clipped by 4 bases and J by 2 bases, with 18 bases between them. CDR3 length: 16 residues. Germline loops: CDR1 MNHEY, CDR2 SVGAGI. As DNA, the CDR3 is TGTGCCAGCAGTTTGGGTAGAGGCCAATGGACCTACGAGCAGTACTTC. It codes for CASSLGRGQWTYEQYF.